Following are 21 T cell receptor beta chains from one sample sequenced in a study of T cells in Graves' hyperthyroidism and ophthalmopathy. Authors of the study amplified TCR beta CDR3 regions from RNA transcripts. Using the HTBI primer set, a first-round RT-PCR was run on the TCR CDR3. TCRdb itself ran the multiplex PCR reads through MiXCR, one entry per CDR3 protein. The sample includes fewer than 750,000 distinct CDR3 sequences, under 15% of them seen just once. The sequenced material came from blood. These receptors were collected from a woman aged 35 to 49 with Graves' ophthalmopathy.

The chain joins TRBV7-2 to TRBJ2-7; the match to TRBD1 covers 12 bases. J lost 7 bases, V lost 4 bases, and 8 bases had no gene match. The germline V gene encodes CDR1 SGHTA and CDR2 FQGNSA. CDR3 length: 15 amino acids. The CDR3 coding sequence is TGTGCCAGCAGCTCCCTGGGACAGGGGGCAGGAGAGCAGTACTTC. Protein product: CASSSLGQGAGEQYF.

There are a few counts of this clonotype. The chain uses TRBV2 and TRBJ1-3; D remains ambiguous. Between the trimmed V and J ends, which lost 5 bases and 8 bases, there was a span of 22 bases. The germline CDR1 and CDR2 sequences are SNHLY and FYNNEI. The CDR3 runs to 16 residues. The CDR3 DNA sequence: TGTGCCAGCAGTACAACCTTTCCCGACTTTGGGGACACCATATATTTT. This gives the protein CASSTTFPDFGDTIYF.

This clonotype was detected ten times or more. The chain has TRBV6-1 and TRBJ2-7; D is possibly TRBD1 (6 bases). Germline V lookup: CDR1 MNHNS, CDR2 SASEGT. Deletions cut 5 bases from V and 8 bases from J, with 25 bases between. This CDR3 region has 16 residues. For the CDR3, the DNA is TGTGCCAGCAGTCCCTCCATACAGGGTGAGGGGGTAAAGCAGTACTTC. Residues: CASSPSIQGEGVKQYF.

The sample holds many counts of this clonotype. V gene TRBV10-3 combines with J gene TRBJ1-2, with 7 bases matching TRBD1. The CDR3 has 17 amino acids. Germline trimming cut 2 bases from V and 0 bases from J; bases unmatched to any gene: 9. Germline assignment: CDR1 ENHRY and CDR2 SYGVKD. The CDR3 loop is CAISERRQGLANYGYTF. Written as DNA, the CDR3 is TGTGCCATCAGTGAGCGAAGACAGGGACTAGCTAACTATGGCTACACCTTC.

This clonotype was recorded many times. This chain uses TRBV2 with TRBJ2-1; D perhaps matches TRBD1 (5 bases). There are 13 residues in the CDR3. V was pared by 2 bases and J by 15 bases, with 17 bases between. Germline loops: CDR1 SNHLY, CDR2 FYNNEI. The CDR3 protein is CASSELEGQGGFF. CDR3 DNA: TGTGCCAGCAGTGAATTAGAAGGGCAGGGCGGGTTCTTC. The variable domain in full, completed from reference TRBV2 and TRBJ2-1, reads EPEVTQTPSHQVTQMGQEVILRCVPISNHLYFYWYRQILGQKVEFLVSFYNNEISEKSEIFDDQFSVERPDGSNFTLKIRSTKLEDSAMYFCASSELEGQGGFFGPGTRLTVL.

This clonotype was found a few times. The rearrangement links TRBV12-3 or TRBV12-4 to TRBJ1-1, with 7 nucleotides matching TRBD1. V dropped 4 bases and J dropped 8; count of bases not matched to a gene: 7. CDR3 length equals 13 residues. CDR3 sequence (DNA): TGTGCCAGCAGTTCCCGAGGGGGCAGAGAAGCTTTCTTT. It is translated as CASSSRGGREAFF.

The V gene is TRBV9, the J gene TRBJ1-3; no reliable D call. The CDR3 is 14 amino acids. Germline CDR1 SGDLS, CDR2 YYNGEE. Between the trimmed V and J ends, which lost 0 bases and 2 bases, there was a span of 6 bases. CDR3 sequence: CASSVEATGNTIYF. The CDR3 DNA reads as TGTGCCAGCAGCGTAGAAGCCACTGGAAACACCATATATTTT.

This clonotype occurred many times. This sequence joins TRBV12-3 or TRBV12-4 and TRBJ2-2; tentatively, D is TRBD1 (5 bases). CDR3 size: 13 residues. Between the trimmed V and J ends, which lost 8 bases and 7 bases, there was a span of 14 bases. CDR3 amino acids: CASSLRVNGELFF. The CDR3, as DNA: TGTGCCAGCTCTCTCAGGGTTAACGGGGAGCTGTTTTTT.

The table lists this clonotype with many counts. The genes are TRBV10-3 and TRBJ1-1; perhaps TRBD1 as D (6 bases). V lost 3 bases and J lost 1, with 12 bases in between. CDR1 is ENHRY, CDR2 SYGVKD, per germline. CDR3 size: 15 residues. Here the CDR3 DNA reads TGTGCCATCAGTGACCAGACAGGCCAGAACACTGAAGCTTTCTTT. It is translated as CAISDQTGQNTEAFF.

The table lists this clonotype with a few counts. Without the conserved terminal phenylalanine or tryptophan, this CDR3 likely stems from a read error. The chain links TRBV6-2 or TRBV6-3 to TRBJ2-7; 7 nucleotides line up with TRBD1. The CDR3 length is 12 residues. V gave up 7 bases and J gave up 5 bases; unmatched junction bases: 5. The germline gives CDR1 MNHEY, CDR2 SVGEGT. The chain's CDR3 is CASTDRVDEQYL. The CDR3 DNA is TGTGCCAGCACCGACAGGGTGGACGAGCAGTACTTA.

This clonotype was counted many times. This chain joins TRBV11-2 and TRBJ2-7; 9 bases align to TRBD2. V trimming: 5 bases; J trimming: 6 bases; junction bases outside the gene matches: 5. There are 13 residues in the CDR3. The germline gives CDR1 SGHAT, CDR2 FQNNGV. The CDR3 here is CASSLLAGGEQYF. CDR3 DNA: TGTGCCAGCAGCCTACTAGCGGGTGGCGAGCAGTACTTC.

The sample holds many counts of this clonotype. The V gene is TRBV28, the J gene TRBJ2-5, with TRBD1 as a possible D gene (5 bases). Deletions cut 2 bases from V and 9 bases from J, with 10 bases between. Germline lookup yields CDR1 MDHEN and CDR2 SYDVKM. This CDR3 has 12 amino acids. CDR3 bases: TGTGCCAGCAGTTTACCTGACAGCCCCCAGTACTTC. Its translation: CASSLPDSPQYF.

This sequence joins TRBV20-1 and TRBJ1-2; no clear D. The V end lost 8 bases, the J end lost 4 bases, and 23 bases lay between the germline ends. Germline V gene lookup returns CDR1 DFQATT and CDR2 SNEGSKA (reference sequence). This CDR3 spans 15 amino acids. CDR3 amino acids: CSTPQSRSGSYGYTF. The CDR3, as DNA: TGCAGTACCCCACAGAGCCGATCCGGATCCTATGGCTACACCTTC.

The chain couples TRBV5-1 to TRBJ1-3; TRBD1 agrees at 11 bases. Trimming removed 4 bases from V and 3 bases from J; junction bases left unmatched: 3. The CDR3 has 15 amino acids. CDR1 is SGHRS and CDR2 is YFSETQ in the germline V gene. The CDR3 DNA reads as TGCGCCAGCAGCGGGACAGGGGGATTTGGAAACACCATATATTTT. It is translated as CASSGTGGFGNTIYF.

This clonotype has a count of ten or more. V gene TRBV27 combines with J gene TRBJ1-3; the match to TRBD1 covers 10 bases. The J segment lost 0 bases and the V segment lost 5 bases, leaving 10 bases of the junction unmatched. The CDR3 loop spans 18 amino acids. Germline V gene sequence: CDR1 MNHEY, CDR2 SMNVEV (reference sequence). The CDR3 sequence: CASSPGTGATSSGNTIYF. CDR3 nucleotide sequence: TGTGCCAGCAGTCCCGGGACAGGGGCTACGAGCTCTGGAAACACCATATATTTT.

This clonotype was recorded many times. The genes are TRBV30 and TRBJ2-7; 10 bases fit TRBD1. The CDR3 spans 15 residues. Germline trimming cut 2 bases from V and 5 bases from J; bases unmatched to any gene: 9. Germline CDR1 reads GTSNPN; CDR2 reads SVGIG (reference sequence). CDR3 loop: CAWSPKWDRGNEQYF. For the CDR3, the DNA is TGTGCCTGGAGTCCTAAATGGGACAGGGGAAACGAGCAGTACTTC.

There are a few counts of this clonotype. The chain carries TRBV5-5 and TRBJ2-5; 11 nucleotides align to TRBD2. This CDR3 has 16 residues. J was trimmed by 4 bases and V by 0 bases; bases with no gene match: 5. Germline CDR1 and CDR2: SGHKS and YYEKEE (reference sequence). The CDR3 region is CASSLDIAGGPETQYF. DNA of the CDR3: TGTGCCAGCAGCTTGGACATAGCGGGAGGGCCAGAGACCCAGTACTTC.

This clonotype was picked up many times. The conserved closing phenylalanine or tryptophan is absent in this CDR3, likely reflecting a read error. The rearrangement joins TRBV7-8 to TRBJ1-2; D unresolved. The CDR3 has 14 amino acids. Trimming stripped 1 base from V and 3 bases from J, with 9 bases between. Germline V gene data show CDR1 as SGHVS and CDR2 as FQNEAQ. The CDR3 protein is CASSLDNSYYGYTS. The CDR3 DNA reads TGTGCCAGCAGCTTAGATAACAGCTACTATGGCTACACCTCC.

In this sample, this clonotype turned up many times. The rearrangement joins TRBV7-6 to TRBJ2-1; 7 positions match TRBD1. Germline CDR1 reads SGHVS; CDR2 reads FNYEAQ. With V trimmed by 5 bases and J by 4 bases, 2 bases remained unmatched. This CDR3 contains 13 residues. DNA of the CDR3: TGTGCCAGCAGCCAGGGACAGTACAATGAGCAGTTCTTC. Amino acid sequence: CASSQGQYNEQFF.

This clonotype was observed at least ten times. This sequence joins TRBV28 and TRBJ2-7; D gene ambiguous. Between the trimmed V and J ends, which lost 2 bases and 7 bases, there was a span of 15 bases. CDR1 MDHEN and CDR2 SYDVKM come from the germline V gene. This CDR3 has 14 amino acids. The CDR3: CASSLTIGPAEQYF. The CDR3 nucleotides read TGTGCCAGCAGTTTAACAATAGGACCGGCAGAGCAGTACTTC.

This clonotype was found a few times. The rearrangement links TRBV4-2 to TRBJ1-3, with D maybe TRBD1 (5 bases). The germline gives CDR1 LGHNA, CDR2 YNFKEQ. V was pared by 0 bases and J by 8 bases, with 20 bases between. The CDR3 has 17 amino acids. DNA of the CDR3: TGTGCCAGCAGCCAAGATTGGCAGGGCGGAAAAGGAGACACCATATATTTT. It encodes CASSQDWQGGKGDTIYF.